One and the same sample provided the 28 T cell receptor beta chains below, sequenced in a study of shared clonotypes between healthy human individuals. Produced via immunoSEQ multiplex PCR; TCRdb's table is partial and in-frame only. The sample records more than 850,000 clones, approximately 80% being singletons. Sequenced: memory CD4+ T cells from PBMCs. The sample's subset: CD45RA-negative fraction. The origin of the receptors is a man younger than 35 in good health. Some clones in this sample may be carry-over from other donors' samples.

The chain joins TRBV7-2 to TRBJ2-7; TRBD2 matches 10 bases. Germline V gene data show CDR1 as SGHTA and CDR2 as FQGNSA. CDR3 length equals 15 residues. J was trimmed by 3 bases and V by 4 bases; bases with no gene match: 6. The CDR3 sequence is CASSSRGTSVYEQYF. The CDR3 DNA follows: TGTGCCAGCAGCTCCCGAGGGACTAGCGTCTACGAGCAGTACTTC.

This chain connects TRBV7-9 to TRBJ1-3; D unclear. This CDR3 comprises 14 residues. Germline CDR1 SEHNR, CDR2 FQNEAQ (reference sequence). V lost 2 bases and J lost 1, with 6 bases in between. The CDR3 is CASSLSVSGNTIYF. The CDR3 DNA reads TGTGCCAGCAGCTTATCGGTGTCTGGAAACACCATATATTTT.

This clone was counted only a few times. CDR3: CATSRSNRGAKNIQYF. CDR3 sequence (DNA): TGTGCCACCAGCAGAAGCAACAGGGGGGCCAAAAACATTCAGTACTTC. The rearrangement joins TRBV15 to TRBJ2-4, with 8 nucleotides matching TRBD1. CDR3 length: 16 residues. V dropped 2 bases and J dropped 1; count of bases not matched to a gene: 4. The germline CDR1 and CDR2 sequences are LNHNV and YYDKDF (reference sequence).

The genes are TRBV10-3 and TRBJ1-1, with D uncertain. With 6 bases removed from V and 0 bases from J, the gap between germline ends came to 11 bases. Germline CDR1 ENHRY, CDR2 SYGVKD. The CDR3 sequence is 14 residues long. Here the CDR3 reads CAISAAAVNTEAFF. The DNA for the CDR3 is TGTGCCATCAGCGCGGCGGCAGTGAACACTGAAGCTTTCTTT.

DNA of the CDR3: TGTGCCAGCAGCATTTATGGCAATCAGCCCCAGCATTTT. Its translation is CASSIYGNQPQHF. The V gene is TRBV2, the J gene TRBJ1-5, with D unclear. Germline V lookup: CDR1 SNHLY, CDR2 FYNNEI. Trimming took off 6 bases at V and 2 bases at J, with 8 bases between the two ends. The CDR3 has 13 residues.

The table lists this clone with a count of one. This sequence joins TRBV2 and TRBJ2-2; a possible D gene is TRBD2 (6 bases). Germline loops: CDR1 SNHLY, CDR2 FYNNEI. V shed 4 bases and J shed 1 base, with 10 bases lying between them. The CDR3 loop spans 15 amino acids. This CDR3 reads CASSVDGRNTGELFF. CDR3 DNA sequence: TGTGCCAGCAGTGTCGACGGGAGGAACACCGGGGAGCTGTTTTTT. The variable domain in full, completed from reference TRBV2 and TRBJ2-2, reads EPEVTQTPSHQVTQMGQEVILRCVPISNHLYFYWYRQILGQKVEFLVSFYNNEISEKSEIFDDQFSVERPDGSNFTLKIRSTKLEDSAMYFCASSVDGRNTGELFFGEGSRLTVL.

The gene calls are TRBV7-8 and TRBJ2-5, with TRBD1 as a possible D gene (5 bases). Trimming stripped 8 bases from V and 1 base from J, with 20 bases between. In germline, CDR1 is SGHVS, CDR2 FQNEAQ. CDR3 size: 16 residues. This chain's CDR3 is CASHPRRQQSQETQYF. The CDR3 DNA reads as TGTGCCAGCCACCCCCGGCGACAGCAATCCCAAGAGACCCAGTACTTC.

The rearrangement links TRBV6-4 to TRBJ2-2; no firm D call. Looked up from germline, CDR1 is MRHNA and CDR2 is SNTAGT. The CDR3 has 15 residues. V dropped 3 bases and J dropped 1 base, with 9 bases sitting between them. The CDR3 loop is CASSDSSENTGELFF. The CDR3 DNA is TGTGCCAGCAGTGATAGCAGCGAGAACACCGGGGAGCTGTTTTTT.

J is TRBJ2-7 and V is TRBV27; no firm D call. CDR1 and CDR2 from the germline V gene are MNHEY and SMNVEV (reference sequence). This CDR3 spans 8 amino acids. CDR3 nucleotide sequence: TGTGTCCATTACGAGCAGTACTTC. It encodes CVHYEQYF.

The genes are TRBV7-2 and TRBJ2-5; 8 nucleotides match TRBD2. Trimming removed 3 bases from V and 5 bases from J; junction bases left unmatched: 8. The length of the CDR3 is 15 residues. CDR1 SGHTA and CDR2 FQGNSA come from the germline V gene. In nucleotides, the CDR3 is TGTGCCAGCAGCTTGGACGGGGGCGGGAGGGAGACCCAGTACTTC. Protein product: CASSLDGGGRETQYF.

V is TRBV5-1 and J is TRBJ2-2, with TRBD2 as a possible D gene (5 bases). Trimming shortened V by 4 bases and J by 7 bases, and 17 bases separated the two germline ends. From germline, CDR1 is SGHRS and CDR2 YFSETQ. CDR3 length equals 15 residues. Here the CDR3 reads CASSTTGINYGELFF. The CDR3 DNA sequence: TGCGCCAGCAGCACCACGGGGATTAACTACGGGGAGCTGTTTTTT.

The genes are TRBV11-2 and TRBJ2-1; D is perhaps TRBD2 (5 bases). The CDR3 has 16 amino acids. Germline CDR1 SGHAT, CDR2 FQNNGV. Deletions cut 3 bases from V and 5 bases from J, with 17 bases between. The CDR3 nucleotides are TGTGCCAGCAGCTTTCCCCCGGCGGGCTGGGACAATGAGCAGTTCTTC. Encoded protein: CASSFPPAGWDNEQFF.

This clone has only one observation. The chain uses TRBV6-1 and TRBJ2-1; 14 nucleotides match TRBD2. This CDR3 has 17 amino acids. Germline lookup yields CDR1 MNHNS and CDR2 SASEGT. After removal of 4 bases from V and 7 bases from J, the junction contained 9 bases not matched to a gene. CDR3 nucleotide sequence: TGTGCCAGCAGTGCGCCGGGACTAGCGGGAGTAGGGAATGAGCAGTTCTTC. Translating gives CASSAPGLAGVGNEQFF.

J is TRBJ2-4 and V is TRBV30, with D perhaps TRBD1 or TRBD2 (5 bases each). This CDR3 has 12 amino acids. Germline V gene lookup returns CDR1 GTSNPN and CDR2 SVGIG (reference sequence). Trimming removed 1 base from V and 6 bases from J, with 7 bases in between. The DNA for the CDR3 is TGTGCCTGGAGTGAGGGGAGAAACATTCAGTACTTC. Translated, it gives CAWSEGRNIQYF. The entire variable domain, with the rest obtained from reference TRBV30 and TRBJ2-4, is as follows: SQTIHQWPATLVQPVGSPLSLECTVEGTSNPNLYWYRQAAGRGLQLLFYSVGIGQISSEVPQNLSASRPQDRQFILSSKKLLLSDSGFYLCAWSEGRNIQYFGAGTRLSVL.

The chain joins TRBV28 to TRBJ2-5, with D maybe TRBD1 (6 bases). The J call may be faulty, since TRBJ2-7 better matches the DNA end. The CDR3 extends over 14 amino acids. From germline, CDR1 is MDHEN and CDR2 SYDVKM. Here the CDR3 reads CASSDRHPSYEQYF. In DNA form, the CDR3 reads TGTGCCAGCAGCGACAGGCACCCCTCCTACGAGCAGTACTTC.

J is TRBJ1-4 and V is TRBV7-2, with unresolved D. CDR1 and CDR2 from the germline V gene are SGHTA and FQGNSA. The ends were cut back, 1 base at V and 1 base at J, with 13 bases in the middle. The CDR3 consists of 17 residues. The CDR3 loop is CASSLVLGGETNEKLFF. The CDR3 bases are TGTGCCAGCAGCTTAGTTCTGGGCGGAGAAACTAATGAAAAACTGTTTTTT.

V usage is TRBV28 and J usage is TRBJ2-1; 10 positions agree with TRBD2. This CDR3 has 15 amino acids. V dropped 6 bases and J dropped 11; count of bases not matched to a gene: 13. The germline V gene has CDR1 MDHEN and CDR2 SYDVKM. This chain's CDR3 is CASRLSLAGGSKQFF. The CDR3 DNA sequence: TGTGCCAGCAGACTTTCCTTAGCGGGAGGATCTAAGCAGTTCTTC.

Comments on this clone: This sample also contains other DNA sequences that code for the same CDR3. Here the CDR3 DNA reads TGCGCCAGCAGCCCACAGGGGAATCAGCCCCAGCATTTT. Protein sequence: CASSPQGNQPQHF. V and J are TRBV5-1 and TRBJ1-5, with TRBD1 matching 7 bases. The germline V gene has CDR1 SGHRS and CDR2 YFSETQ. This CDR3 is built from 13 residues. V shed 4 bases, J shed 4 bases, and the junction held 2 bases outside the gene matches.

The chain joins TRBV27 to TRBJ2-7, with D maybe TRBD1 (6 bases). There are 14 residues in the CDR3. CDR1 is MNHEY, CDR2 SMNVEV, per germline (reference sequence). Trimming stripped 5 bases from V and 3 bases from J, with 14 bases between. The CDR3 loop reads CASSTLGQSYEQYF. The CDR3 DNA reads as TGTGCCAGCAGTACCTTAGGACAGAGCTACGAGCAGTACTTC.

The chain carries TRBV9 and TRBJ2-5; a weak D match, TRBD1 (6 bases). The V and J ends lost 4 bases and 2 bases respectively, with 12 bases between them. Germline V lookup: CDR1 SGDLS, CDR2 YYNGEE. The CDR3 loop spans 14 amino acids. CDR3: CASSLGQKQETQYF. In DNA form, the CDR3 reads TGTGCCAGCAGCCTAGGACAGAAACAAGAGACCCAGTACTTC. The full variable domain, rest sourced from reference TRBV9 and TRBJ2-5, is DSGVTQTPKHLITATGQRVTLRCSPRSGDLSVYWYQQSLDQGLQFLIQYYNGEERAKGNILERFSAQQFPDLHSELNLSSLELGDSALYFCASSLGQKQETQYFGPGTRLLVL.

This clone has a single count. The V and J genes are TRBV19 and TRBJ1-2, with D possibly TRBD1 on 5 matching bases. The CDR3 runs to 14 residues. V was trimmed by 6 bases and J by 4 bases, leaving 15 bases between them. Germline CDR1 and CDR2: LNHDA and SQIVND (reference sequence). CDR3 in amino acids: CASSQRGTGYGYTF. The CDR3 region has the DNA TGTGCCAGTAGCCAACGGGGGACTGGCTATGGCTACACCTTC.

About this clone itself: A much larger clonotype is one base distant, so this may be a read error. The CDR3 DNA sequence: TGTGCCAGCAGCGTAGACCACACCGGGGAGCTGTTTTTT. Protein sequence: CASSVDHTGELFF. The chain couples TRBV9 to TRBJ2-2; D is uncertain. The germline gives CDR1 SGDLS, CDR2 YYNGEE. V lost 0 bases, J lost 3 bases, and 3 bases lay in between. The CDR3 spans 13 residues.

The chain's CDR3 is CASSKALRVTNEKLFF. The CDR3 coding sequence is TGTGCCAGCAGCAAAGCGCTCAGGGTTACTAATGAAAAACTGTTTTTT. The rearrangement uses TRBV21-1 and TRBJ1-4; TRBD1 reflects the table's D call only, with no check against the DNA. TRBV21-1 is designated a pseudogene. This CDR3 has 16 residues.

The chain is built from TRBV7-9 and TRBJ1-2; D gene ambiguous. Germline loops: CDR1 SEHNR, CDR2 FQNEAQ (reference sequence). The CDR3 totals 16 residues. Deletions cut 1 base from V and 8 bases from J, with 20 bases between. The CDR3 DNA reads TGTGCCAGCAGCTTAGATATACGGCAGGCCGCTCGGGGCTACACCTTC. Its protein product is CASSLDIRQAARGYTF.

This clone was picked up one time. The CDR3 spells CASRDRGNIQYF. As DNA, the CDR3 is TGTGCCAGCCGAGACAGGGGTAACATTCAGTACTTC. J is TRBJ2-4 and V is TRBV28, with 8 bases that match TRBD1. Germline V CDR1 and CDR2: MDHEN, SYDVKM. The CDR3 runs 12 residues. Germline trimming cut 8 bases from V and 7 bases from J; bases unmatched to any gene: 4.

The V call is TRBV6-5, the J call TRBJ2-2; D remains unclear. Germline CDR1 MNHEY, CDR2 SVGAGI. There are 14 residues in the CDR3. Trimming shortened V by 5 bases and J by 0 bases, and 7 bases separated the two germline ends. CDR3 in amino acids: CASSRIANTGELFF. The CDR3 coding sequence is TGTGCCAGCAGTAGGATAGCGAACACCGGGGAGCTGTTTTTT.

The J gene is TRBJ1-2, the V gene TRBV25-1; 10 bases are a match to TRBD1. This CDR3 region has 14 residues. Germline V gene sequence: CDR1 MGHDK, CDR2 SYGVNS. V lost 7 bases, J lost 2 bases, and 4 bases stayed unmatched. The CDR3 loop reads CASMRGQGNYGYTF. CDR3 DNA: TGTGCCAGCATGAGGGGACAGGGGAACTATGGCTACACCTTC.

Written as DNA, the CDR3 is TGCGCCAGCAGCCCGGGACCGAGCGAAAAACTGTTTTTT. It specifies CASSPGPSEKLFF. The J gene is TRBJ1-4, the V gene TRBV5-1; possibly TRBD1 for D (5 bases). Trimming stripped 4 bases from V and 8 bases from J, with 12 bases between. The CDR3 covers 13 residues. Germline loops: CDR1 SGHRS, CDR2 YFSETQ. The variable domain in full, with the rest retrieved from reference TRBV5-1 and TRBJ1-4, is KAGVTQTPRYLIKTRGQQVTLSCSPISGHRSVSWYQQTPGQGLQFLFEYFSETQRNKGNFPGRFSGRQFSNSRSEMNVSTLELGDSALYLCASSPGPSEKLFFGSGTQLSVL.